This T cell receptor beta chain was captured in a study of T cells in Graves' hyperthyroidism and ophthalmopathy. As for this clonotype: No antigen is known for it.

Study outcomes and limitations: Blood also carried most thyroid clonotypes expanded above 0.001.

The CDR3 extends over 14 amino acids. V lost 2 bases, J lost 9 bases, and 16 bases lay in between. Germline CDR1 is GTSNPN and CDR2 is SVGIG (reference sequence). RNA transcripts gave rise to amplified TCR beta CDR3 regions. HTBI primers drove first-round RT-PCR of the TCR CDR3. MiXCR was run by TCRdb on the multiplex PCR reads, yielding one entry per CDR3 protein. The table records fewer than 40,000 distinct CDR3 sequences, roughly half of them present only once. This clonotype was sampled from a woman in her thirties or forties with Graves' ophthalmopathy. The V and J genes are TRBV30 and TRBJ1-4; TRBD1 might be the D (6 bases). Input material: blood. The CDR3 region is CAWSRSRGHQKLFF. The CDR3 bases are TGTGCCTGGAGTCGGTCCAGGGGACATCAAAAACTGTTTTTT.